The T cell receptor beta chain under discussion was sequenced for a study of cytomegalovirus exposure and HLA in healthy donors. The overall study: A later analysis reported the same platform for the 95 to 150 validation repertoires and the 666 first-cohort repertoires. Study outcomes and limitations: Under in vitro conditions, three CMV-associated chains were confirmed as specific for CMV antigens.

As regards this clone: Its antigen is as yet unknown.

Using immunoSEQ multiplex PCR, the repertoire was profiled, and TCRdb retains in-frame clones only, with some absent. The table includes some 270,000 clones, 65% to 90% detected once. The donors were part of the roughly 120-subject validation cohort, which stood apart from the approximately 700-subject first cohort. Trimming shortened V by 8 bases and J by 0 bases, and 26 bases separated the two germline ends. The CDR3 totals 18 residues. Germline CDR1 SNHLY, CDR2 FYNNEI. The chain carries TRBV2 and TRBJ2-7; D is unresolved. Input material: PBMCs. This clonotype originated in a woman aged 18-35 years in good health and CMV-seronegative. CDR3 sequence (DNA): TGTGCCAGCCGGCGAAGGATTCGAATGGCGCGGAGCTCCTACGAGCAGTACTTC. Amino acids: CASRRRIRMARSSYEQYF.